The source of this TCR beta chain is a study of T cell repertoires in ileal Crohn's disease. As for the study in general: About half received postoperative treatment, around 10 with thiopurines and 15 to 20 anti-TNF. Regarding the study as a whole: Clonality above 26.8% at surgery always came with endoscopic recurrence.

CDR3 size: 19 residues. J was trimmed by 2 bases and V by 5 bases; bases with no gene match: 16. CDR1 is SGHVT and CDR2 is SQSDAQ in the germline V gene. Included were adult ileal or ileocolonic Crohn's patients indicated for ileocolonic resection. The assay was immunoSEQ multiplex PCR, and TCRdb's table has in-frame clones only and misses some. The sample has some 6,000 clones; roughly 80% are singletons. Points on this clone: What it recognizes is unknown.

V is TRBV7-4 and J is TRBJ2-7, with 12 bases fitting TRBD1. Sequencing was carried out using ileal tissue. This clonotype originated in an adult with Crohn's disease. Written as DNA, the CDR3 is TGTGCCAGCAGCCTACGGAAAGGGACAGGGGGCAGTTCGACCTACGAGCAGTACTTC. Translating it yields CASSLRKGTGGSSTYEQYF.